A selection of T cell receptor beta chains follows, all from one sample in a study of cytomegalovirus exposure and HLA in healthy donors. The method was immunoSEQ multiplex PCR; TCRdb's version includes in-frame clones alone and lacks a portion of them. The repertoire table contains about 130,000 clones. The sample comprised PBMCs. These receptors came from an older woman in good health and CMV-seronegative. The CDR3 runs from the conserved cysteine through the conserved F or W. The D gene is left open where the match is weak.

>TRBV5-8|-|TRBJ1-3
TGTGCCAGCAGCTTGTGGCAGGGGCTTGCCTCTGGAAACACCATATATTTT
CASSLWQGLASGNTIYF
>TRBV6-5|-|TRBJ2-2
TGTGCCAGCACCCATCACACCGGGGAGCTGTTTTTT
CASTHHTGELFF
>TRBV9|-|TRBJ1-4
TGTGCCAGCAGCGATCCGCGGTCCCCTAATGAAAAACTGTTTTTT
CASSDPRSPNEKLFF
>TRBV7-8|-|TRBJ2-3
TGTGCCCGCAGCTCCGGACTAGACAGGGGCATAAACACAGATACGCAGTATTTT
CARSSGLDRGINTDTQYF
>TRBV2|TRBD1|TRBJ1-2
TGTGCCAACGACCTGGGTGGGACAGCCTATGGCTACACCTTC
CANDLGGTAYGYTF
>TRBV10-3|-|TRBJ1-2
TGTGCCATCAGTGATAATTCTAACTATGGCTACACCTTC
CAISDNSNYGYTF
>TRBV19|TRBD1|TRBJ2-6
TGTGCCAGTAGTAGATCCGGGACAGGGGGCTTTGGGGCCAACGTCCTGACTTTC
CASSRSGTGGFGANVLTF
>TRBV12-2|-|TRBJ1-5
TGTGCAAGTCCTTCTTCGGCCCGGGGTCTCCGCAATCAGCCCCAGCATTTT
CASPSSARGLRNQPQHF
>TRBV5-1|TRBD2|TRBJ2-5
TGCGCCAGCAGCCCCGGGGTAGCGGGGGGCCCGAGGGAGACCCAGTACTTC
CASSPGVAGGPRETQYF
>TRBV28|TRBD1|TRBJ2-7
TGTGCCAGCAGTTTCGGGGCACAGGGGGGTCACGAGCAGTACTTC
CASSFGAQGGHEQYF
>TRBV2|-|TRBJ1-4
TGTGCCAGCAGTGAAGCAGGGGCTTTGGGTGAAAAACTGTTTTTT
CASSEAGALGEKLFF
>TRBV28|TRBD1|TRBJ2-7
TGTGCCAGCAGTACGGGACAGCTCATCTCGGGCGAGCAGTACTTC
CASSTGQLISGEQYF
>TRBV27|TRBD1|TRBJ2-7
TGTGCCAGCAGTTCCGGGACAGGGAACTCCTACGAGCAGTACTTC
CASSSGTGNSYEQYF
>TRBV11-2|-|TRBJ2-7
TGTGCCAGCAGCTGGCAAGGGAGCTCCTACGAGCAGTACTTC
CASSWQGSSYEQYF
>TRBV13|TRBD1|TRBJ1-6
TGTGCCAGCAGCTTAGAAAGGGGGCACAATTCACCCCTCCACTTT
CASSLERGHNSPLHF
>TRBV9|-|TRBJ2-3
TGTGCCAGCAGCGTAGACCCACAGACGAGAGATACGCAGTATTTT
CASSVDPQTRDTQYF
>TRBV5-1|-|TRBJ2-3
TGCGCCAGCAGCCTACTCCCCGGGACTGCCACAGATACGCAGTATTTT
CASSLLPGTATDTQYF
>TRBV15|TRBD1|TRBJ2-7
TGTGCCACCAGCAGAGATCGGGACAGGGGGGGGGCTAGCTCCTACGAGCAGTACTTC
CATSRDRDRGGASSYEQYF
>TRBV10-3|-|TRBJ1-1
TGTGCCATCAGTGAGTCGGGAGGGTTTGGGACTGAAGCTTTCTTT
CAISESGGFGTEAFF
>TRBV5-4|-|TRBJ1-3
TGTGCCAGCAGCTCAGGGGGAAACACCATATATTTT
CASSSGGNTIYF
>TRBV9|TRBD1|TRBJ2-6
TGTGCCAGCAGCCCAAGAGGGGGACAGGGAATTGCTGGGGCCAACGTCCTGACTTTC
CASSPRGGQGIAGANVLTF
>TRBV27|TRBD1|TRBJ1-1
TGTGCCAGCAGTTACGGACAGGGGGTTTACACTGAAGCTTTCTTT
CASSYGQGVYTEAFF
>TRBV10-3|TRBD1|TRBJ1-1
TGTGCCATCAGTGCAACGACAGGGGAGACTGAAGCTTTCTTT
CAISATTGETEAFF
>TRBV7-6|TRBD1|TRBJ2-7
TGTGCCAGCAGCTTAGCGGGACAGGGGGCTGAAGGCTCCTACGAGCAGTACTTC
CASSLAGQGAEGSYEQYF
>TRBV18|TRBD2|TRBJ2-1
TGTGCCAGCTCTCCAAATAGCGGGAGCTCGGGTGAGCAGTTCTTC
CASSPNSGSSGEQFF
>TRBV5-5|-|TRBJ1-1
TGTGCCAGCAGACGCCCACCGACAGTCATGAACACTGAAGCTTTCTTT
CASRRPPTVMNTEAFF
>TRBV7-2|TRBD1|TRBJ2-7
TGTGCCAGCAGTCGACAGGGTCCCTACGAGCAGTACTTC
CASSRQGPYEQYF
>TRBV28|TRBD2|TRBJ2-2
TGTGCCAGCAGGGTACTAGCGGGAGCCGGGGAGCTGTTTTTT
CASRVLAGAGELFF
>TRBV7-9|-|TRBJ2-2
TGTGCCAGCAGCTCCAATACAGGGCCCGGGGAGCTGTTTTTT
CASSSNTGPGELFF
>TRBV27|-|TRBJ1-6
TGTGCCAGCAGTTTATTTTCAGGAGGGATATATAATTCACCCCTCCACTTT
CASSLFSGGIYNSPLHF
>TRBV6-5|-|TRBJ2-5
TGTGCCAGCAGCGACGCGGGGTTTGGGGAGACCCAGTACTTC
CASSDAGFGETQYF
>TRBV28|-|TRBJ1-3
TGTGCCAGCAGTGGGGGCGGGCTTGGAAACACCATATATTTT
CASSGGGLGNTIYF